This entry features one T cell receptor (beta chain) sequence. A sample-barcoded 5' primer and a J-beta primer mix were used in a second PCR of about 7 to 11 cycles. TCRdb re-derived calls from the 5' RACE reads in MiXCR, one entry per CDR3 protein. The data hold 1,800,000 or so distinct CDR3 sequences, with more than 35% observed a single time. This sample is drawn from a study of blood T cells in healthy people across ages. V was trimmed by 4 bases and J by 14 bases, leaving 12 bases between them. The CDR3 covers 12 residues. In germline, CDR1 is SGHDN, CDR2 FVKESK. The rearrangement uses TRBV14 and TRBJ1-6, with D unresolved. The TCR comes from a human donor in good health. Sequencing was done on a sample of blood. The CDR3 coding sequence is TGTGCCAGCAGCCGGAATCCTCTAACCCTCCACTTT. This encodes CASSRNPLTLHF.